The clone carrying this T cell receptor beta chain was observed a few times. These data originate in a study of T cell repertoires in cytomegalovirus infection. MiXCR, run by TCRdb on the reads, gives a single entry per CDR3 protein. The sample has about 450,000 distinct CDR3 sequences; approximately 30% are singletons. Sequencing was done on a sample of PBMCs. This clonotype was obtained from a human donor in good health (CMV status not recorded). Some clones in this sample may be carry-over from other donors' samples.

Here the CDR3 DNA reads TGTGCCAGCAGCTCGTCGGGGGCCGATACGCAGTATTTT. The encoded protein is CASSSSGADTQYF. The chain recombines TRBV12-3 or TRBV12-4 with TRBJ2-3; D could derive from TRBD1 or TRBD2 (6 bases each). V lost 6 bases and J lost 6, with 13 bases in between. The CDR3 spans 13 residues.